This paragraph reports one T cell receptor beta chain. Its antigen is not identified. The sample originates from a study of response to subunit inactivated influenza vaccine. This CDR3 has 16 amino acids. Germline assignment: CDR1 MGHRA and CDR2 YSYEKL. J lost 1 base, V lost 1 base, and 6 bases had no gene match. Points from the study as a whole: Authors suggested each seasonal flu vaccination may recruit only limited numbers of new T cells.

TCRdb fed the RT-PCR reads into MiXCR, producing one record per CDR3 protein. This sample yields approximately 500,000 distinct CDR3 sequences, of which 14% are seen a single time; 11% belongs to the top ten. The source was PBMCs from blood, collected 12 days after vaccination. The V gene is TRBV4-1, the J gene TRBJ2-5; TRBD2 matches 7 bases. The TCR originated in a man in his forties or fifties who received an inactivated influenza vaccine. CDR3 loop: CASSQVLGLPQETQYF. CDR3 nucleotide sequence: TGCGCCAGCAGCCAAGTACTGGGACTACCCCAAGAGACCCAGTACTTC.